This TCR beta chain derives from a study of blood T cell repertoires in COVID-19. About the study: Acute and convalescent COVID-19 samples came from the United States, Italy and Spain. From T cells, B-cell-depleted T cells, or PBMCs came the material, which was cDNA or gDNA.

Looked up from germline, CDR1 is SGDLS and CDR2 is YYNGEE. The CDR3 extends over 12 amino acids. Unmatched junction bases numbered 5, after V lost 7 bases and J lost 9 bases. Original analysis: Estimation of nucleated cell counts relied on the amplification of reference gene primers. The assay was immunoSEQ multiplex PCR, and TCRdb's table has in-frame clones only and misses some. V, J and clone size are those of that table, while D and trimming were read from the DNA. This table has 75,000 to 100,000 clones, approximately 72% appearing once. Sequencing was done on a sample of peripheral blood. This TCR was recovered from a man aged 70 or older with acute or convalescent COVID-19. The genes are TRBV9 and TRBJ2-2; TRBD2 agrees at 8 bases. DNA for the CDR3: TGTGCCAGCGCGGGGGGAACCCGGGAGCTGTTTTTT. This gives the protein CASAGGTRELFF.